A selection of T cell receptor beta chains follows, all from one sample in a study of OX40 agonist ivuxolimab in advanced cancers. Generated by immunoSEQ multiplex PCR, the TCRdb table keeps only in-frame clones and is missing some. The sample includes roughly 79,000 clones, roughly 85% of them seen just once. The input for sequencing was CD4+ or CD8+ T cells sorted from blood, taken in a trial of the OX40 agonist ivuxolimab. All receptors derive from an adult with an advanced solid tumor such as melanoma, head and neck, liver or kidney cancer. CDR3s include the opening cysteine and the closing phenylalanine or tryptophan. The D gene is left open where the match is weak. The size field is filled for only some rows; it gives once, few, many or a size class.

clone_size	v_call	j_call	d_call	cdr3_aa	cdr3_nt
.	TRBV6-6	TRBJ1-1	.	CASIRAGADMNTEAFF	TGTGCCAGCATCCGGGCGGGGGCTGACATGAACACTGAAGCTTTCTTT
.	TRBV6-5	TRBJ2-2	.	CASNSLGTGELFF	TGTGCCAGCAATTCTCTGGGCACCGGGGAGCTGTTTTTT
.	TRBV15	TRBJ2-7	.	CATSRDVSYEQYF	TGTGCCACCAGCAGAGATGTCAGCTACGAGCAGTACTTC
.	TRBV6-1	TRBJ1-5	.	CASSEAPDQPQHF	TGTGCCAGCAGTGAAGCGCCGGATCAGCCCCAGCATTTT
.	TRBV5-1	TRBJ2-3	TRBD1	CASSVQGVGTDTQYF	TGCGCCAGCAGCGTCCAGGGGGTTGGAACAGATACGCAGTATTTT
.	TRBV27	TRBJ2-1	.	CASSLNPGLGSYNEQFF	TGTGCCAGCAGTTTAAATCCGGGTCTGGGCTCCTACAATGAGCAGTTCTTC
few	TRBV5-6	TRBJ2-5	.	CASSFRDGLETQYF	TGTGCCAGCAGCTTCAGGGATGGTTTAGAGACCCAGTACTTC
.	TRBV19	TRBJ1-5	.	CASSIGGGYQPQHF	TGTGCCAGTAGTATAGGGGGGGGCTATCAGCCCCAGCATTTT
.	TRBV7-2	TRBJ1-6	.	CASSSLGNSPLHF	TGTGCCAGCAGCTCCCTTGGGAATTCACCCCTCCACTTT
.	TRBV30	TRBJ1-1	.	CAWSRMGGFF	TGTGCCTGGAGTAGAATGGGGGGTTTCTTT
.	TRBV10-3	TRBJ2-1	.	CAISVRGGGDHNEQFF	TGTGCCATCAGTGTGAGAGGAGGCGGAGATCACAATGAGCAGTTCTTC
.	TRBV5-4	TRBJ1-2	.	CASSLDRVWGYTF	TGTGCCAGCAGCTTGGACCGGGTATGGGGCTACACCTTC
.	TRBV21-1	TRBJ2-5	.	CASSTDRGHLLETQYF	TGTGCCAGCAGCACGGACAGGGGTCACTTATTGGAGACCCAGTACTTC
.	TRBV5-1	TRBJ2-3	.	CASSLRQGTDTQYF	TGCGCCAGCAGCCTGCGACAGGGCACAGATACGCAGTATTTT
.	TRBV6-5	TRBJ1-4	TRBD1	CASSYSRGTGFWLFF	TGTGCCAGCAGTTACTCCCGCGGGACAGGATTCTGGCTGTTTTTT
once	TRBV2	TRBJ1-6	.	CASSPVGANSPLHF	TGTGCCAGCAGCCCTGTGGGGGCCAATTCACCCCTCCACTTT
few	TRBV2	TRBJ1-1	.	CASSVSMNTEAFF	TGTGCCAGCAGTGTTTCTATGAACACTGAAGCTTTCTTT
.	TRBV10-3	TRBJ2-1	.	CAISGPTRGNSEQFF	TGTGCCATCAGTGGCCCGACCCGGGGGAACAGTGAGCAGTTCTTC
.	TRBV6-1	TRBJ1-5	TRBD1	CASSLGQGSNQPQHF	TGTGCCAGCAGCCTCGGACAGGGAAGCAATCAGCCCCAGCATTTT
once	TRBV5-1	TRBJ2-3	.	CASSLGVLRTDTQYF	TGCGCCAGCAGCTTGGGGGTGCTGCGCACAGATACGCAGTATTTT
.	TRBV6-5	TRBJ1-2	TRBD1	CASSPTDRNPGYTF	TGTGCCAGCAGTCCTACGGACAGGAATCCGGGCTACACCTTC
.	TRBV11-2	TRBJ1-4	TRBD1	CASSLGPGQGGEKLFF	TGTGCCAGCAGCTTAGGCCCGGGACAGGGGGGTGAAAAACTGTTTTTT
.	TRBV19	TRBJ2-3	.	CASSISDTQYF	TGTGCCAGTAGTATCTCTGATACGCAGTATTTT
.	TRBV4-1	TRBJ2-5	TRBD2	CASSQETVGGRDWETQYF	TGCGCCAGCAGCCAAGAAACGGTCGGCGGGAGGGATTGGGAGACCCAGTACTTC
few	TRBV29-1	TRBJ1-1	.	CSVAWETEAFF	TGCAGCGTTGCATGGGAGACTGAAGCTTTCTTT
.	TRBV10-2	TRBJ2-7	.	CASSEPPSSHEQYF	TGCGCCAGCAGTGAGCCGCCTAGCTCCCACGAGCAGTACTTC
.	TRBV5-6	TRBJ1-3	.	CASSLLGEEISGNTIYF	TGTGCCAGCAGCTTGCTCGGCGAGGAGATCTCTGGAAACACCATATATTTT
.	TRBV7-1	TRBJ1-5	TRBD1	CASSFAGQPLEPQHF	TGTGCCAGCAGCTTTGCGGGACAGCCCTTAGAGCCCCAGCATTTT
.	TRBV29-1	TRBJ2-1	TRBD2	CSVSASGRYNEQFF	TGCAGCGTTAGTGCTAGCGGGAGATACAATGAGCAGTTCTTC
.	TRBV5-1	TRBJ1-2	.	CASSLAGAAGDYGYTF	TGCGCCAGCAGCTTGGCCGGGGCCGCCGGCGACTATGGCTACACCTTC
.	TRBV7-6	TRBJ2-7	.	CASSRDYEQYF	TGTGCCAGCAGCCGAGACTACGAGCAGTACTTC
.	TRBV15	TRBJ2-5	TRBD2	CATSRETSGGPTQYF	TGTGCCACCAGCAGAGAGACTAGCGGGGGGCCGACCCAGTACTTC
few	TRBV5-4	TRBJ2-7	.	CASSTGPGQAYEQYF	TGTGCCAGCAGCACAGGCCCAGGACAAGCCTACGAGCAGTACTTC
.	TRBV19	TRBJ2-7	TRBD2	CASRRTSGRENGGYEQYF	TGTGCCAGTAGGAGGACTAGCGGGAGGGAGAACGGCGGGTACGAGCAGTACTTC
.	TRBV19	TRBJ2-7	.	CASTSRGFSYEQYF	TGTGCCAGTACCTCCCGGGGGTTTTCCTACGAGCAGTACTTC
.	TRBV5-6	TRBJ2-1	.	CASSRSLMRNSYNEQFF	TGTGCCAGCAGCCGTAGCCTGATGCGGAACTCCTACAATGAGCAGTTCTTC
.	TRBV5-1	TRBJ2-7	.	CASRGGLAGLTAYEQYF	TGCGCCAGCAGAGGAGGATTGGCGGGCCTTACAGCCTACGAGCAGTACTTC
.	TRBV11-2	TRBJ1-1	.	CASSLARGLNTEAFF	TGTGCCAGCAGCTTAGCGCGGGGGCTTAACACTGAAGCTTTCTTT
few	TRBV5-1	TRBJ2-7	TRBD1	CASSLVGRGPYEQYF	TGCGCCAGCAGCTTGGTCGGCAGGGGGCCCTACGAGCAGTACTTC
.	TRBV5-1	TRBJ1-1	.	CASSLGVSRNTEAFF	TGTGCCAGCAGCTTGGGGGTGTCAAGAAACACTGAAGCTTTCTTT
.	TRBV28	TRBJ1-1	.	CASSSLSGVNAFF	TGTGCCAGCAGTTCCCTCTCGGGTGTCAATGCTTTCTTT
.	TRBV9	TRBJ2-3	TRBD2	CASSVGGRIDTDTQYF	TGTGCCAGCAGCGTTGGCGGGAGGATCGATACAGATACGCAGTATTTT
.	TRBV6-1	TRBJ2-7	TRBD2	CASSVTSGSYEQYF	TGTGCCAGCAGTGTGACTAGCGGGAGCTACGAGCAGTACTTC
.	TRBV5-1	TRBJ2-3	TRBD1	CASSLRQGSADTQYF	TGCGCCAGCAGCCTACGACAGGGATCGGCAGATACGCAGTATTTT
.	TRBV19	TRBJ2-5	TRBD2	CASSTGGRVGETQYF	TGTGCCAGTAGTACGGGCGGGAGAGTGGGAGAGACCCAGTACTTC
few	TRBV28	TRBJ2-5	TRBD1	CAIGQGAEETQYF	TGTGCCATCGGACAGGGGGCCGAAGAGACCCAGTACTTC
once	TRBV19	TRBJ1-4	.	CASSGGPTNEKLFF	TGTGCCAGTAGTGGGGGCCCAACTAATGAAAAACTGTTTTTT
.	TRBV7-6	TRBJ2-3	TRBD2	CASSLAPGLAWSTDTQYF	TGTGCCAGCAGCTTAGCTCCGGGACTAGCGTGGAGCACAGATACGCAGTATTTT